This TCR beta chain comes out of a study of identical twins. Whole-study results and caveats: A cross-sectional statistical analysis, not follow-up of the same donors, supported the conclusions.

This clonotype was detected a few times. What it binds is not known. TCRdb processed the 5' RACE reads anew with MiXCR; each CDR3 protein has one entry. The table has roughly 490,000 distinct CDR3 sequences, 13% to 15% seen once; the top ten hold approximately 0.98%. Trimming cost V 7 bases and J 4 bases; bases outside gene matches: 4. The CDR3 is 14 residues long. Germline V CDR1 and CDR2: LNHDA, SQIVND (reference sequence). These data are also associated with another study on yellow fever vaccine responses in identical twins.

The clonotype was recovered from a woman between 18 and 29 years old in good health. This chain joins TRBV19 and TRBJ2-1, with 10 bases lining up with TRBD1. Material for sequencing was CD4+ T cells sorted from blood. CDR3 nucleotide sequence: TGTGCCAGTACTCGGGGACAGGGGTACAATGAGCAGTTCTTC. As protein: CASTRGQGYNEQFF.